These 16 T cell receptor beta chains were all obtained from the same sample, sequenced in a study of blood T cell repertoires in COVID-19. This table comes from immunoSEQ multiplex PCR, and its TCRdb copy is limited to in-frame clones, with some not included. The sample shows under 55,000 clones, more than 85% of them seen only once. The sample taken for sequencing was peripheral blood. All receptors come from a man between 35 and 55 years old with active COVID-19.

The chain joins TRBV19 to TRBJ2-1, with 7 bases aligning to TRBD2. Trimming took 5 bases from V and 1 from J; bases not matched to a gene: 14. The germline V gene encodes CDR1 LNHDA and CDR2 SQIVND (reference sequence). This CDR3 comprises 18 residues. The CDR3 DNA is TGTGCCAGTAGTCGTCGGGGCAGAGCAGCGGGATCCTACAATGAGCAGTTCTTC. Translating it yields CASSRRGRAAGSYNEQFF.

The V gene is TRBV28, the J gene TRBJ1-2, with D possibly TRBD1 on 6 matching bases. The CDR3 is 13 residues long. Germline-derived CDR1 and CDR2 are MDHEN and SYDVKM. V was pared by 8 bases and J by 8 bases, with 18 bases between. The CDR3 reads CASLQGSILGYTF. DNA of the CDR3: TGTGCCAGCCTACAGGGTTCTATCTTGGGCTACACCTTC.

J is TRBJ2-1 and V is TRBV11-3; tentatively, D is TRBD2 (5 bases). This CDR3 spans 11 amino acids. The V and J ends lost 4 bases and 10 bases respectively, with 8 bases between them. The V gene's germline CDR1 is SGHNT and CDR2 YENEEA. CDR3 nucleotides: TGTGCCAGCAGCTCCGGACTCGAGCAGTTCTTC. This encodes CASSSGLEQFF.

V gene TRBV7-2 combines with J gene TRBJ1-5, with TRBD1 matching 8 bases. Unmatched junction bases numbered 7, after V lost 2 bases and J lost 7 bases. The germline V gene encodes CDR1 SGHTA and CDR2 FQGNSA. The CDR3 is 15 amino acids. The CDR3 DNA is TGTGCCAGCAGCTTAAGCAGGGGGCGAGAACAGCCCCAGCATTTT. It codes for CASSLSRGREQPQHF.

This chain uses TRBV5-6 with TRBJ2-2; 8 bases are a match to TRBD1. The CDR3 has 16 residues. V dropped 4 bases and J dropped 4; count of bases not matched to a gene: 9. Germline lookup yields CDR1 SGHDT and CDR2 YYEEEE. The CDR3 nucleotides are TGTGCCAGCAGCCCGGGGGCGACAGGGGCCACCGGGGAGCTGTTTTTT. Its translation is CASSPGATGATGELFF.

This rearrangement joins TRBV7-9 to TRBJ2-7, with a tentative D call TRBD1 (6 bases). V was trimmed by 1 base and J by 4 bases, leaving 17 bases between them. This CDR3 spans 16 amino acids. Germline V lookup: CDR1 SEHNR, CDR2 FQNEAQ (reference sequence). In DNA form, the CDR3 reads TGTGCCAGCAGCTTAGGTTTCGGCAGGGGCCGTTACGAGCAGTACTTC. Translation gives CASSLGFGRGRYEQYF.

The CDR3 here is CASKPGTLEQIAIQYF. The DNA of the CDR3 is TGTGCCAGCAAGCCAGGGACACTAGAACAAATCGCAATTCAGTACTTC. The rearrangement joins TRBV3-1 (or the pseudogene TRBV3-2) to TRBJ2-4, with TRBD1 as a possible D gene (6 bases). The CDR3 sequence is 16 residues long. Trimming pared 7 bases from V and 10 bases from J, leaving 26 bases between. CDR1 is LGHDT and CDR2 is YNNKEL in the germline V gene (reference sequence).

As DNA, the CDR3 is TGCGCCAGCAGCTTGGAAGGACGACAGGTAGATGAAGCTTTCTTT. Its translation is CASSLEGRQVDEAFF. This chain joins TRBV5-1 and TRBJ1-1, with D maybe TRBD1 (6 bases). This CDR3 is 15 amino acids long. The germline gives CDR1 SGHRS, CDR2 YFSETQ. Trimming took off 0 bases at V and 7 bases at J, with 16 bases between the two ends.

This sequence joins TRBV10-1 and TRBJ2-2; 7 bases match TRBD1. The J segment lost 7 bases and the V segment lost 6 bases, leaving 11 bases of the junction unmatched. The CDR3 has 15 residues. The germline V gene encodes CDR1 WNHNN and CDR2 SYGVQD (reference sequence). The CDR3 bases are TGCGCCAGCAGAGGGGGCGCGGCGACGGACGGGGAGCTGTTTTTT. It yields the protein CASRGGAATDGELFF.

The chain links TRBV5-4 to TRBJ2-3, with D possibly being TRBD2 (6 bases). The V and J ends lost 1 base and 2 bases respectively, with 11 bases between them. The CDR3 is made up of 15 amino acids. Germline V gene data show CDR1 as SGHNT and CDR2 as YYREEE (reference sequence). CDR3 DNA: TGTGCCAGCAGCTTGTATGGACTAATCACAGATACGCAGTATTTT. Its translation: CASSLYGLITDTQYF. Combining the CDR3 with reference TRBV5-4 and TRBJ2-3 gives the whole variable domain ETGVTQSPTHLIKTRGQQVTLRCSSQSGHNTVSWYQQALGQGPQFIFQYYREEENGRGNFPPRFSGLQFPNYSSELNVNALELDDSALYLCASSLYGLITDTQYFGPGTRLTVL.

The V and J genes are TRBV19 and TRBJ2-1; 7 bases fit TRBD2. The CDR3 length is 16 residues. Germline V gene sequence: CDR1 LNHDA, CDR2 SQIVND (reference sequence). Unmatched junction bases numbered 17, after V lost 7 bases and J lost 8 bases. The CDR3 DNA reads as TGTGCCAGTACCTCACCTCAGACTAGCCCTCCACATGAGCAGTTCTTC. Translation gives CASTSPQTSPPHEQFF.

This clone came up a few times. This chain joins TRBV7-3 and TRBJ1-2, with 10 bases identical to TRBD1. Germline values: CDR1 SGHTA, CDR2 FQGTGA. Unmatched junction bases numbered 4, after V lost 4 bases and J lost 2 bases. The CDR3 consists of 15 residues. CDR3 loop: CASSSTGGANYGYTF. CDR3 in DNA: TGTGCCAGCAGCTCGACAGGGGGCGCGAACTATGGCTACACCTTC.

This rearrangement joins TRBV6-5 to TRBJ2-5; tentatively, D is TRBD1 (6 bases). The germline CDR1 and CDR2 sequences are MNHEY and SVGAGI. This CDR3 region has 16 residues. The V and J ends lost 0 bases and 10 bases respectively, with 21 bases between them. The CDR3 spells CASSYSGREGGGGQYF. Written as DNA, the CDR3 is TGTGCCAGCAGTTACTCGGGCAGGGAAGGGGGTGGTGGCCAGTACTTC.

This rearrangement joins TRBV2 to TRBJ1-5, with a weak D call TRBD1 (6 bases). Germline CDR1 reads SNHLY; CDR2 reads FYNNEI. CDR3 length equals 14 residues. V was pared by 8 bases and J by 4 bases, with 15 bases between. For the CDR3, the DNA is TGTGCCAGCGCCCCGGGGGGCGCAAATCAGCCCCAGCATTTT. Encoded protein: CASAPGGANQPQHF.

This clone was counted once. The chain couples TRBV3-1 (or the pseudogene TRBV3-2) to TRBJ1-1; a possible D gene is TRBD1 (5 bases). The V gene lost 0 bases and the J gene lost 10 bases, with 9 bases spanning the gap. Germline loops: CDR1 LGHDT, CDR2 YNNKEL (reference sequence). CDR3 length equals 12 residues. The CDR3 protein is CASSQERGRAFF. CDR3 nucleotide sequence: TGTGCCAGCAGCCAAGAAAGGGGCCGAGCTTTCTTT.

In its sample, this clone was seen once. This chain joins TRBV5-4 and TRBJ2-3; tentative D call: TRBD1 (5 bases). This CDR3 spans 20 amino acids. Germline loops: CDR1 SGHNT, CDR2 YYREEE (reference sequence). V was cut by 0 bases and J by 4 bases, with 27 bases left in between. In DNA, the CDR3 is TGTGCCAGCAGCTTGGATTTGGGCTTCCTGGGGCTCGTCCGCCCAGATACGCAGTATTTT. Protein sequence: CASSLDLGFLGLVRPDTQYF.